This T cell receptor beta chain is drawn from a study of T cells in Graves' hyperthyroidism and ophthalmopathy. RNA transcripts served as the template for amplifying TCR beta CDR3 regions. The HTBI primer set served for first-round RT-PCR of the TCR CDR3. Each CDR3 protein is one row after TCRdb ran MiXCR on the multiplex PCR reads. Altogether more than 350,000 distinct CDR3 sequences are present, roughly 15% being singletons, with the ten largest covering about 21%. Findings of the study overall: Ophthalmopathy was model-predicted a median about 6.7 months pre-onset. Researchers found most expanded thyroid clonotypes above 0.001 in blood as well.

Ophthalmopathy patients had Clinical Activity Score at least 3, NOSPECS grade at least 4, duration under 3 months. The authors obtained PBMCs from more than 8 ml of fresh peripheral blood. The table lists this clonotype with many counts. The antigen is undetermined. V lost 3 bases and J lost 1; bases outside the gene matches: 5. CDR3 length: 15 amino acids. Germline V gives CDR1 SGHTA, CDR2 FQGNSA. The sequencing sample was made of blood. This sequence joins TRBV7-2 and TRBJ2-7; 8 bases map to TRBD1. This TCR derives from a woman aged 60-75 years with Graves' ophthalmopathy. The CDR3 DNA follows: TGTGCCAGCAGCTTCTATGGACAGGGATCCTACGAGCAGTACTTC. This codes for CASSFYGQGSYEQYF.